The rows below give T cell receptor beta chains drawn from one sample of a study of cytomegalovirus exposure and HLA in healthy donors. Sequencing used immunoSEQ multiplex PCR; TCRdb keeps in-frame clones, though not all of them. Here the sample spans 70,000 to 85,000 clones, around 60% being singletons. The sample consisted of PBMCs. The receptors were gathered from a male donor in good health and CMV-seropositive. Both conserved end residues are part of each CDR3. D genes are given only for firm matches. Some rows mark clone size as missing; the rest say once, few, many or name a class of expanded clone.

D gene | clone size | J gene | V gene | CDR3 protein
- | - | TRBJ2-1 | TRBV4-3 | CASSQGRGEQFF
TRBD2 | - | TRBJ2-3 | TRBV6-4 | CASSEAGGFTDTQYF
TRBD1 | - | TRBJ2-3 | TRBV27 | CASSLGTGMRTDTQYF
- | - | TRBJ1-2 | TRBV9 | CASSPSNYGYTF
TRBD1 | few | TRBJ2-6 | TRBV7-9 | CASSFRRTGGISGANVLTF
TRBD2 | - | TRBJ2-5 | TRBV6-4 | CASRTFRASGSLWGTQYF
TRBD1 | - | TRBJ1-1 | TRBV10-3 | CAISERGQANTEAFF
- | - | TRBJ2-7 | TRBV30 | CAWSVGRIYEQYF
- | - | TRBJ1-6 | TRBV30 | CAWSAQGNSPLHF
TRBD1 | - | TRBJ1-6 | TRBV5-6 | CASSPGAGGSVWNSPLHF
- | - | TRBJ2-1 | TRBV25-1 | CASSPASENEQFF
- | few | TRBJ1-6 | TRBV7-9 | CASSLDRASRSPLHF
- | few | TRBJ1-5 | TRBV6-1 | CASSEGGARGQPQHF
TRBD2 | - | TRBJ2-2 | TRBV6-8 | CASRPVAGGTNTGELFF
TRBD1 | - | TRBJ1-6 | TRBV28 | CASSLWGTGPSPLHF
- | - | TRBJ2-1 | TRBV11-3 | CASSQGVRAEQFF
- | - | TRBJ2-3 | TRBV6-1 | CASSAPGNTDTQYF
- | - | TRBJ1-2 | TRBV11-2 | CASSLDVRGNYGYTF
TRBD1 | - | TRBJ1-5 | TRBV9 | CASSAGTEVHQPQHF
TRBD2 | - | TRBJ2-2 | TRBV29-1 | CSVDLAGDSGELFF
- | - | TRBJ2-6 | TRBV7-9 | CASSLRTDGANVLTF
- | medium-sized | TRBJ1-2 | TRBV7-6 | CASSPTVQGEGYTF
- | - | TRBJ2-7 | TRBV5-1 | CASSLDGGPEQYF
- | - | TRBJ2-2 | TRBV7-9 | CASSSRPGDGELFF
TRBD2 | - | TRBJ2-7 | TRBV5-6 | CASSLAASGRTHF
TRBD1 | - | TRBJ1-2 | TRBV7-9 | CASSLQGADYGYTF
- | - | TRBJ2-1 | TRBV5-1 | CASSLEGSGNRVEQFF
- | few | TRBJ2-6 | TRBV7-2 | CASSPWSTGANVLTF
- | - | TRBJ2-4 | TRBV4-2 | CASSQDDRGLAKNIQYF
- | few | TRBJ2-7 | TRBV7-2 | CASSLERAGYEQYF
TRBD2 | - | TRBJ2-1 | TRBV2 | CATPGLAGTGTNNEQFF
- | - | TRBJ2-1 | TRBV27 | CASSFAAHSYNEQFF
- | - | TRBJ2-2 | TRBV7-2 | CASSSREARVAGELFF
- | - | TRBJ1-1 | TRBV7-3 | CASSLIQGLEAFF
- | few | TRBJ2-3 | TRBV29-1 | CSVDTRGARGDTQYF
- | - | TRBJ1-2 | TRBV29-1 | CSVDFNEFVNGYTF
- | - | TRBJ1-1 | TRBV19 | CASGGLGNTEAFF
- | few | TRBJ2-7 | TRBV6-5 | CASSYLGGYEQYF
- | - | TRBJ2-1 | TRBV7-8 | CASSNVRQVTYNEQFF
- | - | TRBJ1-1 | TRBV7-9 | CASSPEVRNTEAFF
- | - | TRBJ2-7 | TRBV6-6 | CASRPPGLTYEQYF
- | - | TRBJ2-1 | TRBV11-1 | CASSTHYNNEQFF
- | few | TRBJ1-1 | TRBV19 | CASSIWVGTQNTEAFF
- | - | TRBJ2-4 | TRBV7-3 | CASSKGLKNIQYF
TRBD1 | few | TRBJ1-1 | TRBV9 | CASSVATGQGPGTEAFF
- | - | TRBJ1-3 | TRBV14 | CASSQDLVASGNTIYF